The rows below give T cell receptor beta chains drawn from one sample of a study of blood T cell repertoires in COVID-19. Using immunoSEQ multiplex PCR, the repertoire was profiled, and TCRdb retains in-frame clones only, with some absent. This table has hundreds of thousands of clones, around nine tenths appearing once. Material: peripheral blood. These receptors originate from a man in his sixties who had recovered from COVID-19. CDR3s include the opening cysteine and the closing phenylalanine or tryptophan.

V | CDR3
TRBV11-1 | CASSLGRSIYNEQFF
TRBV6-5 | CASRLQGSGNTIYF
TRBV2 | CATAEREGRNEQFF
TRBV18 | CASSPPSQANTEAFF
TRBV7-3 | CASGRDYNEQFF
TRBV9 | CASSVEGGRYNEQFF
TRBV27 | CASSLGPAQNSPLHF
TRBV24-1 | CATSDPTSGELFF
TRBV28 | CASSLYSGQGPIGNSPLHF
TRBV5-1 | CASSSGGPAGRTQYF
TRBV28 | CASSLGGEKLFF
TRBV15 | CATSRKGDREQYF
TRBV2 | CAGRQGISRAEAFF
TRBV7-9 | CASSPDRGAFF
TRBV7-2 | CASSSVMQGQPQHF
TRBV2 | CASSSFLGSGGYTF
TRBV25-1 | CASRETQTYEQYF
TRBV12-2 | CASRLVGMDGGAHYEQYF
TRBV19 | CASSPDSHNEQFF
TRBV30 | CAWRLAGGSETQYF
TRBV18 | CASSPFGETQYF
TRBV29-1 | CSVQDLSSYEQYF
TRBV25-1 | CASGGYEQFF
TRBV11-2 | CASSLRGWTSGGAGTQYF
TRBV7-2 | CASSLARGTGGSNEQFF
TRBV7-8 | CASSLGGTGNTIYF
TRBV7-9 | CASSPGDRENEKLFF
TRBV9 | CASSVSSAPRNEQYF
TRBV11-3 | CASSTGLAGGETQYF
TRBV21-1 | CASSKGVGPRRGYTF
TRBV4-1 | CASSQYTSGGSNEQFF
TRBV2 | CASSDRAAGNTIYF
TRBV7-9 | CAGPRGGKQFF
TRBV19 | CASSIVSGGSADTQYF
TRBV6-5 | CASRAKQAPGNTIYF
TRBV24-1 | CATSESQDQPQHF
TRBV5-6 | CASSLRRTGGMNTEAFF
TRBV3-1/TRBV3-2 | CASSQATPRSKETQYF
TRBV11-2 | CASSVNRGYEQYF
TRBV18 | CASSPAQINEQFF
TRBV3-1/TRBV3-2 | CASSQGSSSNQPQHF
TRBV5-1 | CASSLEQGGSGNTIYF
TRBV15 | CATRPTWDRGTDTQYF
TRBV7-3 | CASGQGMNTEAFF
TRBV24-1 | CATSDPSGTGANVLTF
TRBV6-5 | CASSYFQGGEKLFF
TRBV3-1/TRBV3-2 | CASSSSPGGYNSPLHF
TRBV27 | CASSALQGKGELFF
TRBV19 | CATAGTADSPLHF
TRBV11-2 | CASSLVGRANEKLFF
TRBV7-3 | CASSLTDSRSGANVLTF
TRBV4-2 | CASSQDSGGLYNEQFF
TRBV14 | CASSQELGIGELFF